This TCR beta chain came from a study of T cell repertoires in cytomegalovirus infection (dated by TCRdb to between 2018 and 2021). With regard to the full study: Because public TCR beta signatures pointed to carriage of CMV infection together with the matching HLA type, the HLA type of each donor mattered for the analysis.

Comment on this clonotype: The antigen this receptor binds is unknown. One base away there is no much larger clone; base qualities are not given.

The germline V gene sets CDR1 to KGHSH and CDR2 to LQKENI. The V end gives up 2 bases and the J end 3 bases, leaving 12 bases in the junction not matched to a gene. Counted from cysteine to phenylalanine, this CDR3 has 17 amino acids. Left in the record is the CDR3 DNA by itself, 51 bases read in frame from the first base. On the study overall, not on this receptor specifically: The ex vivo response was dominated by HLA-C-restricted CMV-specific TCR beta clonotypes, which also provided the single most frequent clonotype in two of eight donors. Cumulative frequency of public TCR beta family members discriminated carriers of CMV infection plus the relevant HLA type in this cohort and an independent approximately 360-donor cohort.

The run used an Illumina HiSeq 1500. TCRdb's own reprocessing of the public reads used fastp at Q25 and MiXCR and kept productive beta chains. When rows share a CDR3 protein, they turn into one entry using the most common DNA and genes. The sample contains about 680,000 distinct CDR3 sequences, 20% to 25% of them found a single time. The ten largest clones represent 8% of the sample. The sample consisted of CD8+ T cells from PBMCs. The chain was built from TRBV18 and TRBJ1-1; 7 junctional bases match TRBD1. The clonotype originates from a human donor in good health (CMV status not recorded). Some clones in this sample may be carry-over from other donors' samples. The CDR3 reads as follows: CASSPTDRVGSYTEAFF. In nucleotide form, the sequence is TGTGCCAGCTCACCAACCGACAGGGTAGGCTCGTACACTGAAGCTTTCTTT.